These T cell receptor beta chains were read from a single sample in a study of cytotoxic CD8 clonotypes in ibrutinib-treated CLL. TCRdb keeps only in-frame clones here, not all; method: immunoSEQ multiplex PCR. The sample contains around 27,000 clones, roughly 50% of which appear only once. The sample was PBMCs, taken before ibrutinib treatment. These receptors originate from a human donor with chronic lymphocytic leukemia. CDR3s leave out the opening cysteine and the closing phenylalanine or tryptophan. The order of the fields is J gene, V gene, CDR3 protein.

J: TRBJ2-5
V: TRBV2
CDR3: ASSDRQGQETQY

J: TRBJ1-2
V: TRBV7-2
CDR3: ASSRGRGQAIPANYGYT

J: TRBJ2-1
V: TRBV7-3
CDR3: ASSLQRGGPYNEQF

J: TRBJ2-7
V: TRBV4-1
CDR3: ASSQDEAGFDEQY

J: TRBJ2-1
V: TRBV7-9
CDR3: ASSLVSNNNEQF

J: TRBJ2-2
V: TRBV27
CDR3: ASSLSGGPGELF

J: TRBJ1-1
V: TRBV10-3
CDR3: AISEFASAVEAF

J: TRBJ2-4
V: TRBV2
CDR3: ASRQGSLAKNIQY

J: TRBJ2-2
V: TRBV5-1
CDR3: ASSLTGLTGELF

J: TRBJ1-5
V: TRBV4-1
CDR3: ASSRGEVSNQPQH

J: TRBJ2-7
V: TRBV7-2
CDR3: ASSLTLGGGKLYEQY

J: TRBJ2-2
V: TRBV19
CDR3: ASSGASGTRPNTGELF

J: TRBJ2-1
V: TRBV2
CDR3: ASSRTSGDNEQF

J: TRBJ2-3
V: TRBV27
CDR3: ASRHDREWGTDTQY

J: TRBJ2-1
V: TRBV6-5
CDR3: ASSPSGYYNEQF

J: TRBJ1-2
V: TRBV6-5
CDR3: ASSYSAGLYGYT

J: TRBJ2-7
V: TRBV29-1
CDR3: SVDGQGGTYEQY

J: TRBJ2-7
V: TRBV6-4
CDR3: ASSDSGEWTYEQY

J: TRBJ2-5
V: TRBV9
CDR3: ASSVHTGGLQETQY

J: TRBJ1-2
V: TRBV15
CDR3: ATSPDQGGSYGYT

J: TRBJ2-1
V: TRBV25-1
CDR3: ASSTRVDEQF

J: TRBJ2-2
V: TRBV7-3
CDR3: ASSLGLGADGELF

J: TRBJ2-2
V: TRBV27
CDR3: ASSLGAPGELF

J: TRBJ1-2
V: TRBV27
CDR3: ASSPWDRGAYGYT

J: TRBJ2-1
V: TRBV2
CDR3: AINNEQF

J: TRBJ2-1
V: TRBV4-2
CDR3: ASSQEGVINEQF

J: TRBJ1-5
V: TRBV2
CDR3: ASSDHGLYSNQPQH

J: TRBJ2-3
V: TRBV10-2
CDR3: ASSEAGTRMDTQY

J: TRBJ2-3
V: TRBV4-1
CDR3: ASSQLGRGTQY

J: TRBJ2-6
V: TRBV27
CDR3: ASSFLRTGTGGSGANVLT

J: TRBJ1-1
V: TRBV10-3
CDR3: AIRDRIMNTEAF

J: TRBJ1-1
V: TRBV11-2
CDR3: ASSVNTEAF

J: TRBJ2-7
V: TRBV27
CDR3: ASRRGDFPLSYEQY

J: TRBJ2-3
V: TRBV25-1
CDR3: ASSEKTFRSGPDTQY

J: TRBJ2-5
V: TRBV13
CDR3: ASSSTGDGVETQY

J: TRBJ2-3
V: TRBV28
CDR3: ASSLTADTQY

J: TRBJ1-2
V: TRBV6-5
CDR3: ASRLTVTDYGYT

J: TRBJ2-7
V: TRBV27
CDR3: ASRRAGTTPYEQY

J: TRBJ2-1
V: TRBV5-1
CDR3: ASRRAGDSYNEQF

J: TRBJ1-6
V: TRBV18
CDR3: ASSPMGDSYNSPLH

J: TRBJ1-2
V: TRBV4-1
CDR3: ASSQDYGAGYGYT

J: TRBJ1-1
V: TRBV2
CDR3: ASRGQGWDTEAF

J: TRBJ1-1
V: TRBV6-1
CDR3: AAVRRGNTEAF

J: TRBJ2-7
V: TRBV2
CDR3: ASSEYTQNSYEQY

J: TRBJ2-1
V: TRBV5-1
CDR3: ASSLLGVSNEQF

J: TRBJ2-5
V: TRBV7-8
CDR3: ASSLARASGGRKETQY

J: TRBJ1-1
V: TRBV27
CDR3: ASSRGTGGTEAF

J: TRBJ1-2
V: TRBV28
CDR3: ASSFEGPRDGYT